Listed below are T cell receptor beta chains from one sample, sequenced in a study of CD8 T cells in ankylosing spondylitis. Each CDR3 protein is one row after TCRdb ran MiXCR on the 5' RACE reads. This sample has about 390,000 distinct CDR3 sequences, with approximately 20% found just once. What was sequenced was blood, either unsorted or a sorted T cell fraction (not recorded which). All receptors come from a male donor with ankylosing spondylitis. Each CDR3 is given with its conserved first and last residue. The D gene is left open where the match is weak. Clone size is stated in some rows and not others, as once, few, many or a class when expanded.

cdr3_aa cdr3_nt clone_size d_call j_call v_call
CASSLAGEQFF TGTGCCAGCAGTTTAGCGGGAGAGCAGTTCTTC - - TRBJ2-1 TRBV12-3/TRBV12-4
CASSRWQADTQYF TGTGCCAGCAGCAGGTGGCAGGCAGATACGCAGTATTTT - - TRBJ2-3 TRBV12-3/TRBV12-4
CASQDTEDEKLFF TGCGCCAGCCAAGATACTGAGGACGAAAAACTGTTTTTT - - TRBJ1-4 TRBV5-1
CSATGHSNQPQHF TGCAGTGCAACGGGACACAGCAATCAGCCCCAGCATTTT few - TRBJ1-5 TRBV20-1
CSARDPIYNQPQHF TGCAGTGCTAGAGATCCGATTTACAATCAGCCCCAGCATTTT few - TRBJ1-5 TRBV20-1
CASSHTGELFF TGTGCCAGCAGCCACACCGGGGAGCTGTTTTTT - - TRBJ2-2 TRBV12-3/TRBV12-4
CASSWATYEQYF TGTGCCAGCAGTTGGGCTACCTACGAGCAGTACTTC few - TRBJ2-7 TRBV27
CAVRGGAGAGETQYF TGTGCCGTCCGAGGGGGAGCGGGAGCTGGAGAGACCCAGTACTTC few TRBD2 TRBJ2-5 TRBV28
CASSQSGGGYNEQFF TGTGCCAGCAGCCAGAGCGGGGGGGGCTACAATGAGCAGTTCTTC - TRBD2 TRBJ2-1 TRBV7-3
CSARVQGPYNEQFF TGCAGTGCTAGAGTCCAGGGTCCCTACAATGAGCAGTTCTTC few - TRBJ2-1 TRBV20-1
CASSLYDQPQHF TGTGCCAGCAGTTTATACGATCAGCCCCAGCATTTT - - TRBJ1-5 TRBV27
CASSFQGLEETQYF TGCGCCAGCAGCTTCCAAGGGCTTGAAGAGACCCAGTACTTC few - TRBJ2-5 TRBV5-1
CASSPGGTVGIQYF TGTGCCAGCAGCCCCGGAGGGACTGTGGGCATTCAGTACTTC - - TRBJ2-4 TRBV7-2
CASSFSGLVLAGELFF TGTGCCAGCAGTTTCTCGGGACTAGTCCTTGCCGGGGAGCTGTTTTTT few TRBD2 TRBJ2-2 TRBV27
CASSQGTAANTGELFF TGTGCCAGCAGCCAAGGGACGGCGGCGAACACCGGGGAGCTGTTTTTT few - TRBJ2-2 TRBV3-1
CSARDSGRIGVGETQYF TGCAGTGCTAGAGATAGCGGGAGAATCGGCGTCGGAGAGACCCAGTACTTC few TRBD2 TRBJ2-5 TRBV20-1
CSVWTGGEKLFF TGCAGCGTCTGGACAGGGGGCGAAAAACTGTTTTTT few TRBD1 TRBJ1-4 TRBV29-1
CASSLATQLSYEQYF TGCGCCAGCAGCTTGGCCACACAGCTAAGCTACGAGCAGTACTTC - - TRBJ2-7 TRBV5-1
CASNLRGVNYGYTF TGTGCCAGCAACCTTCGGGGGGTTAACTATGGCTACACCTTC few - TRBJ1-2 TRBV12-3/TRBV12-4
CASSSTGLGQETQYF TGCGCCAGCAGCTCCACGGGACTAGGGCAAGAGACCCAGTACTTC - TRBD2 TRBJ2-5 TRBV5-1
CASSLNSGSDTQYF TGTGCCAGCAGTTTAAATTCGGGCTCAGATACGCAGTATTTT - - TRBJ2-3 TRBV27
CSVRTSGFHEQYF TGCAGCGTTCGGACTAGCGGTTTCCACGAGCAGTACTTC - TRBD2 TRBJ2-7 TRBV29-1
CASSAGLAGVNEQFF TGCGCCAGCAGCGCGGGACTAGCGGGAGTTAATGAGCAGTTCTTC - TRBD2 TRBJ2-1 TRBV5-1
CASSLARFPTREKLFF TGTGCCAGCAGCTTAGCGCGGTTCCCGACTCGGGAAAAACTGTTTTTT - - TRBJ1-4 TRBV7-8
CASSVSENQETQYF TGTGCCAGCAGCGTAAGCGAAAACCAAGAGACCCAGTACTTC few - TRBJ2-5 TRBV9
CASRNQVAGWETQYF TGTGCCAGCAGAAACCAGGTAGCGGGTTGGGAGACCCAGTACTTC - TRBD2 TRBJ2-5 TRBV28
CASSEIGGPGELFF TGTGCCAGCAGTGAGATCGGAGGACCCGGGGAGCTGTTTTTT - - TRBJ2-2 TRBV12-3/TRBV12-4
CASSLSLAGAVETQYF TGTGCCAGCAGTTTGAGCCTAGCGGGAGCGGTAGAGACCCAGTACTTC - TRBD2 TRBJ2-5 TRBV28
CASIGNTEAFF TGTGCCAGCATCGGGAACACTGAAGCTTTCTTT few - TRBJ1-1 TRBV27
CASSRSRGSETQYF TGTGCCAGCAGCAGATCCAGGGGGAGCGAGACCCAGTACTTC - TRBD1 TRBJ2-5 TRBV9
CASSFPSGLGARSPQHF TGTGCCAGCAGTTTTCCCTCGGGGTTGGGGGCAAGGTCGCCCCAGCATTTT few - TRBJ1-5 TRBV28
CASRKPGQGHEQYF TGCGCCAGCAGGAAGCCGGGACAGGGCCACGAGCAGTACTTC few TRBD1 TRBJ2-7 TRBV4-1
CASSGGTSGSREQYF TGTGCCAGCAGCGGCGGGACTAGCGGGAGTCGCGAGCAGTACTTC - TRBD2 TRBJ2-7 TRBV9
CASSLQTSGSSYNEQFF TGTGCTAGCAGCCTCCAGACTAGCGGGAGCTCCTACAATGAGCAGTTCTTC few TRBD2 TRBJ2-1 TRBV7-7
CAISEYKEKLFF TGTGCCATCAGTGAGTACAAGGAAAAACTGTTTTTT many - TRBJ1-4 TRBV10-3
CASSLDQNSYNEQFF TGTGCCAGCAGCTTAGACCAGAACTCCTACAATGAGCAGTTCTTC many - TRBJ2-1 TRBV7-2
CSARYRSGSPDTQYF TGCAGTGCCCGCTACCGTTCGGGGAGCCCAGATACGCAGTATTTT - - TRBJ2-3 TRBV20-1
CAISAGTGAFNEQFF TGTGCCATCAGTGCCGGGACAGGGGCGTTCAATGAGCAGTTCTTC - TRBD1 TRBJ2-1 TRBV10-3